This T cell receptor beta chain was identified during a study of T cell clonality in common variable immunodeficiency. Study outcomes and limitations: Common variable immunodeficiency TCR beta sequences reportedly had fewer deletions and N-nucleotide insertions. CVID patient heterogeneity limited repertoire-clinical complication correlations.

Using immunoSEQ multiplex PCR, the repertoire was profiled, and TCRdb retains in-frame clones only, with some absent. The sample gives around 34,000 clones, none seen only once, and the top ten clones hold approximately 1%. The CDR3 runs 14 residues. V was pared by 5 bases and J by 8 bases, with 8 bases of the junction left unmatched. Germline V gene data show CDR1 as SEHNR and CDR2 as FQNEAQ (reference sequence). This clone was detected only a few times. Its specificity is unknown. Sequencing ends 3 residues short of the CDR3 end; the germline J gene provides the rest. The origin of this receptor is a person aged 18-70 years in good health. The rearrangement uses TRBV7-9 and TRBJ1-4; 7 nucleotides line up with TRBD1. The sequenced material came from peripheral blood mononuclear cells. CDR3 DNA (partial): TGTGCCAGCAGCCCACAGGGGACTGGGGAAAAA. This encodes CASSPQGTGEK. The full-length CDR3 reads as CASSPQGTGEKLFF.